This TCR beta chain was profiled in a study of T cell repertoires in cytomegalovirus infection (dated by TCRdb to about 2019). For the wider study: Donor HLA type was relevant to the analysis, because carriage of CMV infection together with the matching HLA type was indicated by public TCR beta signatures.

The germline V gene yields SGHTA for CDR1 and FQGNSA for CDR2. V has 3 bases trimmed and J has 4 bases trimmed; junction bases matching no gene number 0. The CDR3 starts with the cysteine, ends with the phenylalanine, and has 14 residues. Here the CDR3 DNA is all that survives: 42 bases in frame from base 1. Sequenced on an Illumina HiSeq 1500. TCRdb itself trimmed the public reads at Q25 with fastp, ran MiXCR and retained productive beta chains. For every CDR3 protein sequence, its rows merge into one entry that carries the most common genes and DNA. The sample table contains about 100,000 distinct CDR3 sequences; only one count was recorded for around 22% of them. The ten biggest clones cover about 39% of the sample. Results the study describes overall, beyond this receptor: The ex vivo response was dominated by HLA-C-restricted CMV-specific TCR beta clonotypes, which also provided the single most frequent clonotype in two of eight donors. In both this cohort and an independent cohort of 352 donors, the cumulative frequency of public TCR beta family members distinguished carriers of CMV infection plus the relevant HLA type.

On this clonotype: Its binding antigen is unknown. Base qualities are missing; no much larger clone stands one base away.

The origin of this receptor is a human donor in good health (CMV status not recorded). Some clones in this sample may be carry-over from other donors' samples. The sequenced material came from CD8+ T cells from PBMCs. The sequence links TRBV7-2 to TRBJ2-2; the central 9 bases match TRBD2. The DNA reads TGTGCCAGCAGCTTTAGCGGGGGCACCGGGGAGCTGTTTTTT. It specifies CASSFSGGTGELFF.